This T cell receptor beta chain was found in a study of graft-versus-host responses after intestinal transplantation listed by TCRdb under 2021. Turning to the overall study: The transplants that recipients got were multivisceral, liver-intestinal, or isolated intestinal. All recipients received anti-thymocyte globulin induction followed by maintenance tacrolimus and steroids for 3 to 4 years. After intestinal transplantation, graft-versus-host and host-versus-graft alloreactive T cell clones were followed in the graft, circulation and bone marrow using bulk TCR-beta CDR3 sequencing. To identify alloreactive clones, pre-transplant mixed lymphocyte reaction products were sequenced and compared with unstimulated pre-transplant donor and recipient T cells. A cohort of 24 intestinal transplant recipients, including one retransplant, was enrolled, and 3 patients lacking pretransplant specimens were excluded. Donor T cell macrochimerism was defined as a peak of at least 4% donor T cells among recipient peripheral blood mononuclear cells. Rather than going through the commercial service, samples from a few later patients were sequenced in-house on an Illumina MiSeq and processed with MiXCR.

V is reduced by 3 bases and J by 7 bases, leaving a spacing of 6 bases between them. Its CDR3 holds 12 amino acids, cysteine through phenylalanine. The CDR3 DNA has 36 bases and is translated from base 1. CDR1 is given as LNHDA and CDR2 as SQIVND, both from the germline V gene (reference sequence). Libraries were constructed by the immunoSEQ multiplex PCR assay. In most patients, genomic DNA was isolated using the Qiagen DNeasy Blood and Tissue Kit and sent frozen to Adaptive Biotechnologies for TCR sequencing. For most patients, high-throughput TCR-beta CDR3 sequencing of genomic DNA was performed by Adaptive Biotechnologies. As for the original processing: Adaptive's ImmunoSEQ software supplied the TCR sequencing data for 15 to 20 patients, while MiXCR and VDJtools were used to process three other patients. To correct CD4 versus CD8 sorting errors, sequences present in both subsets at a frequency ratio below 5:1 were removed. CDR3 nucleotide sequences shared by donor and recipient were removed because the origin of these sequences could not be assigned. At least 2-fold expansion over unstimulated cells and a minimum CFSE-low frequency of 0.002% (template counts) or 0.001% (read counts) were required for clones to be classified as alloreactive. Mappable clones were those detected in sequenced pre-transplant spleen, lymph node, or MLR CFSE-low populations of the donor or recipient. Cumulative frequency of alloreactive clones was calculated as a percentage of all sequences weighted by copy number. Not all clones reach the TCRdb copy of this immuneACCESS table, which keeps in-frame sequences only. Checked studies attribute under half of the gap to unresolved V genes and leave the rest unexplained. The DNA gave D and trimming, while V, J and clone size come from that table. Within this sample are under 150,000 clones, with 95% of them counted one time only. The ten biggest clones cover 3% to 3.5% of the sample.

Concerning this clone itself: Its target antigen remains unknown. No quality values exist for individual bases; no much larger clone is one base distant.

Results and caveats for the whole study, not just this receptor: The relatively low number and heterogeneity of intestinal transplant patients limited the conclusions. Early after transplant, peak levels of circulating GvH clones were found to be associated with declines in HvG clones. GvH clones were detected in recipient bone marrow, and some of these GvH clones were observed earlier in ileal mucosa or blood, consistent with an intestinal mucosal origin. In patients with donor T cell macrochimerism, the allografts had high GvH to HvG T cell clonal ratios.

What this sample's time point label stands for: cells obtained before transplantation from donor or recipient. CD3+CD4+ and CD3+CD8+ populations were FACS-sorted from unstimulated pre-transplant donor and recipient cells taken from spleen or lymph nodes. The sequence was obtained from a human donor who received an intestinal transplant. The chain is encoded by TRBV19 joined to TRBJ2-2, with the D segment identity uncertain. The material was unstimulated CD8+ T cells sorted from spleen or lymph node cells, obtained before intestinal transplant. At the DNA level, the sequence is TGTGCCAGTAGTATTATGGGCGGGGAGCTGTTTTTT. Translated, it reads CASSIMGGELFF.